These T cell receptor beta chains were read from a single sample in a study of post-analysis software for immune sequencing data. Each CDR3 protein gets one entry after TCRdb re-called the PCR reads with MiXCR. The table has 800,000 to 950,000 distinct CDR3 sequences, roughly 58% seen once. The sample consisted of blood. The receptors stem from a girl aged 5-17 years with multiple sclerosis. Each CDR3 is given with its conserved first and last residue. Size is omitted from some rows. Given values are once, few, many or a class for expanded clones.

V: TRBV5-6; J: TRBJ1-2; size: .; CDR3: CASSPAGSYYGYTF
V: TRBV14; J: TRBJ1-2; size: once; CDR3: CASSQIYGADGYTF
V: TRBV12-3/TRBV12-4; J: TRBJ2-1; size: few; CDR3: CASSPQWSLNEQFF
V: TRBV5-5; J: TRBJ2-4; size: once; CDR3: CASSLEGYKNIQYF
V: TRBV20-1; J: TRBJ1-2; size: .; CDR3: CSARGLTGVYGYTF
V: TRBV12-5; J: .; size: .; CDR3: CASANRGLGHTYEQYF
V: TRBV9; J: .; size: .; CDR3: CASSVGHSSNEQYF
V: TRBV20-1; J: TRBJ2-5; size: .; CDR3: CSARDKRIQETQYF
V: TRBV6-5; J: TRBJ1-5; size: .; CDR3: CASSYRTPYSNQPQHF
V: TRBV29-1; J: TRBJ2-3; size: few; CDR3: CSVEAQTGENTQYF
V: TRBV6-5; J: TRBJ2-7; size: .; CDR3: CASSGGTGIYEQYF
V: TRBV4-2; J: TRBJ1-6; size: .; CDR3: CASSQDRQGVHSPLHF
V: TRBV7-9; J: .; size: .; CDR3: CASSFGGRRAYEQYF